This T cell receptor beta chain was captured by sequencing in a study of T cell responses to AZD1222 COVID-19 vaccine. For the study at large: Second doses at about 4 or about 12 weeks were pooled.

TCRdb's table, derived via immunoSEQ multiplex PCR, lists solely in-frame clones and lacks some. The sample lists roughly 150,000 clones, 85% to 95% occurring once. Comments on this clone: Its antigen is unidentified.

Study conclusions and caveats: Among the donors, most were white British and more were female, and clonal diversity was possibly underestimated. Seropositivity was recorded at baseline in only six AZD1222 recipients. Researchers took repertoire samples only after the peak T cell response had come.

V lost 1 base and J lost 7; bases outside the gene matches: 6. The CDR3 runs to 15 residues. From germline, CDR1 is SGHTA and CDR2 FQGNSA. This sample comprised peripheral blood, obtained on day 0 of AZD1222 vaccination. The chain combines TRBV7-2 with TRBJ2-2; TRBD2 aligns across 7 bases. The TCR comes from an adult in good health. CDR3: CASSLGSGSHGELFF. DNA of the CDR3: TGTGCCAGCAGCTTAGGTAGCGGGTCTCACGGGGAGCTGTTTTTT. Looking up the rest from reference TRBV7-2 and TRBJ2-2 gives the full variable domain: GAGVSQSPSNKVTEKGKDVELRCDPISGHTALYWYRQSLGQGLEFLIYFQGNSAPDKSGLPSDRFSAERTGGSVSTLTIQRTQQEDSAVYLCASSLGSGSHGELFFGEGSRLTVL.